These 22 T cell receptor beta chains originate from one sample sequenced in a study of response to subunit inactivated influenza vaccine. Each CDR3 protein is one row after TCRdb ran MiXCR on the RT-PCR reads. The sample holds around 750,000 distinct CDR3 sequences, less than 25% seen once. The material was PBMCs from blood, obtained 5 days after vaccination. The receptors were sampled from a middle-aged man who received an inactivated influenza vaccine.

The chain recombines TRBV12-3 or TRBV12-4 with TRBJ2-7; no clear D gene. The V gene lost 7 bases and the J gene lost 3 bases, with 7 bases spanning the gap. The CDR3 has 11 amino acids. DNA of the CDR3: TGTGCCAGCAAGACTGGCTACGAGCAGTACTTC. Amino acids: CASKTGYEQYF.

This clonotype has a handful of counts. This sequence joins TRBV6-1 and TRBJ2-3; D ambiguous. Germline V CDR1 and CDR2: MNHNS, SASEGT. V lost 4 bases and J lost 2, with 7 bases in between. This CDR3 spans 13 amino acids. This CDR3 reads CASSVGNTDTQYF. CDR3 bases: TGTGCCAGCAGTGTTGGGAACACAGATACGCAGTATTTT.

The rearrangement uses TRBV10-3 and TRBJ2-5; D remains ambiguous. This CDR3 contains 12 residues. Between the trimmed V and J ends, which lost 0 bases and 5 bases, there was a span of 4 bases. Germline-derived CDR1 and CDR2 are ENHRY and SYGVKD. The CDR3 region is CAISESDETQYF. The CDR3 DNA is TGTGCCATCAGTGAGTCGGATGAGACCCAGTACTTC.

The V gene is TRBV4-3, the J gene TRBJ2-3; D is ambiguous. V was trimmed by 0 bases and J by 1 base, leaving 11 bases between them. The CDR3 covers 16 residues. Germline V gives CDR1 LGHNA, CDR2 YSLEER. CDR3 amino acids: CASSQEGRYGTDTQYF. For the CDR3, the DNA is TGCGCCAGCAGCCAAGAAGGCCGGTACGGCACAGATACGCAGTATTTT.

The chain links TRBV6-1 to TRBJ1-1, with TRBD1 identical over 7 bases. V lost 6 bases to trimming and J lost 0 bases; unmatched junction nucleotides: 7. Per germline, CDR1 MNHNS and CDR2 SASEGT. This CDR3 has 15 amino acids. The CDR3 nucleotides read TGTGCCAGCAGAAACCGGGACAGCTTGAACACTGAAGCTTTCTTT. Encoded protein: CASRNRDSLNTEAFF.

The chain uses TRBV6-1 and TRBJ2-7; 11 bases match TRBD1. The CDR3 runs 15 residues. CDR1 is MNHNS and CDR2 is SASEGT in the germline V gene. The V and J ends lost 5 bases and 5 bases, in that order; junction bases with no gene match: 8. This CDR3 is CASSRTGGVRDEQYF. The DNA for the CDR3 is TGTGCCAGCAGTCGGACAGGGGGCGTTAGGGACGAGCAGTACTTC.

This clonotype was observed many times. The CDR3 sequence: CASSLKGSNQPQHF. CDR3 sequence (DNA): TGTGCCAGCAGCCTAAAGGGGAGCAATCAGCCCCAGCATTTT. The V gene is TRBV12-3 or TRBV12-4, the J gene TRBJ1-5, with D possibly being TRBD1 (5 bases). This CDR3 is built from 14 residues. V lost 6 bases and J 1 base, leaving 10 bases between the germline ends.

This clonotype was found a few times. The chain employs TRBV7-2 and TRBJ2-3; D is undetermined. CDR1 and CDR2 (germline): SGHTA, FQGNSA. This CDR3 is 14 amino acids long. Trimming pared 5 bases from V and 4 bases from J, leaving 13 bases between. Here the CDR3 reads CASSLNSASDTQYF. The CDR3 DNA is TGTGCCAGCAGCCTTAATTCAGCTTCAGATACGCAGTATTTT.

The sample holds a few counts of this clonotype. The chain recombines TRBV5-1 with TRBJ2-1; perhaps TRBD2 as D (6 bases). CDR1 and CDR2 (germline): SGHRS, YFSETQ. The V gene lost 4 bases and the J gene lost 0 bases, with 17 bases spanning the gap. This CDR3 is 17 amino acids long. The CDR3 reads CASSRYIAVSSYNEQFF. The DNA of the CDR3 is TGCGCCAGCAGCAGGTACATAGCGGTTAGCTCCTACAATGAGCAGTTCTTC. Variable domain in full (rest from reference TRBV5-1 and TRBJ2-1): KAGVTQTPRYLIKTRGQQVTLSCSPISGHRSVSWYQQTPGQGLQFLFEYFSETQRNKGNFPGRFSGRQFSNSRSEMNVSTLELGDSALYLCASSRYIAVSSYNEQFFGPGTRLTVL.

This chain joins TRBV7-2 and TRBJ1-1, with a weak D call TRBD1 (6 bases). The length of the CDR3 is 16 residues. The V and J ends lost 5 bases and 4 bases respectively, with 20 bases between them. Germline-derived CDR1 and CDR2 are SGHTA and FQGNSA. The DNA for the CDR3 is TGTGCCAGCAGCCTAGTATTTGGGGGCGGAGGCACTGAAGCTTTCTTT. Encoded protein: CASSLVFGGGGTEAFF.

The chain has TRBV20-1 and TRBJ2-1; D uncertain. Trimming removed 3 bases from V and 7 bases from J, with 7 bases in between. From germline, CDR1 is DFQATT and CDR2 SNEGSKA (reference sequence). The CDR3 sequence is 11 residues long. CDR3 amino acids: CSARDANEQFF. The CDR3 nucleotides read TGCAGTGCTAGGGACGCAAATGAGCAGTTCTTC.

A few counts support this clonotype. The J gene is TRBJ2-5, the V gene TRBV25-1; no reliable D call. Germline V CDR1 and CDR2: MGHDK, SYGVNS. The CDR3 length is 14 residues. V dropped 5 bases and J dropped 2 bases, with 12 bases sitting between them. CDR3 amino acids: CASSRHGYQETQYF. The CDR3 DNA sequence: TGTGCCAGCAGTCGTCATGGATATCAAGAGACCCAGTACTTC.

In its sample, this clonotype was seen a few times. The rearrangement joins TRBV6-1 to TRBJ2-3, with TRBD2 matching 7 bases. The CDR3 spans 17 residues. Trimming removed 6 bases from V and 3 bases from J; junction bases left unmatched: 15. Germline CDR1 is MNHNS and CDR2 is SASEGT. CDR3 coding DNA: TGTGCCAGCAGAGGACTGACGGGAGGCTGGTGGACAGATACGCAGTATTTT. This sequence encodes CASRGLTGGWWTDTQYF.

This clonotype has only a few counts. CDR3 residues: CASSVGMRDVRDTQYF. DNA for the CDR3: TGTGCCAGCAGCGTAGGGATGAGGGATGTCCGAGATACGCAGTATTTT. The chain has TRBV9 and TRBJ2-3, with a possible D match to TRBD2 (5 bases). The CDR3 covers 16 residues. Trimming shortened V by 0 bases and J by 5 bases, and 16 bases separated the two germline ends. The germline V gene has CDR1 SGDLS and CDR2 YYNGEE.

This clonotype turned up a few times. The chain employs TRBV7-3 and TRBJ2-1, with D unclear. Trimming cost V 4 bases and J 8 bases, with 24 bases left between them. This CDR3 is 17 amino acids long. Germline-derived CDR1 and CDR2 are SGHTA and FQGTGA. CDR3 protein: CASSSIPRVGGVYEQFF. The CDR3, as DNA: TGTGCCAGCAGCTCCATACCCCGGGTCGGCGGTGTTTATGAGCAGTTCTTC.

This chain uses TRBV6-1 with TRBJ2-3; the D is unclear. CDR3 length: 15 residues. V lost 0 bases and J lost 0, with 7 bases in between. Looked up from germline, CDR1 is MNHNS and CDR2 is SASEGT. The CDR3 loop reads CASSEAGRSTDTQYF. In DNA form, the CDR3 reads TGTGCCAGCAGTGAAGCGGGCAGAAGCACAGATACGCAGTATTTT.

The V gene is TRBV14, the J gene TRBJ2-1; 12 bases line up with TRBD2. The CDR3 length is 15 residues. Germline trimming cut 3 bases from V and 8 bases from J; bases unmatched to any gene: 5. Germline V lookup: CDR1 SGHDN, CDR2 FVKESK. The CDR3 DNA reads as TGTGCCAGCAGCCAGATGACTAGCGGGAGCGATGAGCAGTTCTTC. It encodes CASSQMTSGSDEQFF.

The CDR3 DNA follows: TGCGCCAGCGGGCAGACCGGGACTTACAATGAGCAGTTCTTC. Residues: CASGQTGTYNEQFF. The rearrangement uses TRBV5-1 and TRBJ2-1, with D possibly matching TRBD2 (6 bases). The V end lost 7 bases, the J end lost 4 bases, and 15 bases lay between the germline ends. In germline, CDR1 is SGHRS, CDR2 YFSETQ. The CDR3 is made up of 14 amino acids.

V is TRBV5-6 and J is TRBJ2-1; unclear D gene. Germline V gene data show CDR1 as SGHDT and CDR2 as YYEEEE. This CDR3 spans 18 amino acids. Trimming shortened V by 5 bases and J by 1 base, and 22 bases separated the two germline ends. The CDR3 DNA sequence: TGTGCCAGCAGTTCCACGAGCACGGGTAAGGGTTCCTACAATGAGCAGTTCTTC. Its translation is CASSSTSTGKGSYNEQFF. The variable domain in full, with the rest retrieved from reference TRBV5-6 and TRBJ2-1, is DAGVTQSPTHLIKTRGQQVTLRCSPKSGHDTVSWYQQALGQGPQFIFQYYEEEERQRGNFPDRFSGHQFPNYSSELNVNALLLGDSALYLCASSSTSTGKGSYNEQFFGPGTRLTVL.

The V and J genes are TRBV7-2 and TRBJ2-1, with D perhaps being TRBD1 or TRBD2 (5 bases each). Trimming took 0 bases from V and 5 from J, leaving 11 bases between them. This CDR3 spans 15 amino acids. The germline gives CDR1 SGHTA, CDR2 FQGNSA. The CDR3 region has the DNA TGTGCCAGCAGCTTAGCCGGGACGGTGAACAATGAGCAGTTCTTC. This encodes CASSLAGTVNNEQFF.

This clonotype was found many times. The chain couples TRBV27 to TRBJ2-7; the match to TRBD2 covers 11 bases. V shed 0 bases and J 0 bases; nucleotides not matched to a gene: 10. The CDR3 runs 19 residues. Germline V gene lookup returns CDR1 MNHEY and CDR2 SMNVEV (reference sequence). The CDR3 here is CASSLSRTGTSGSSYEQYF. In DNA form, the CDR3 reads TGTGCCAGCAGTTTATCCCGTACCGGGACTAGCGGTAGCTCCTACGAGCAGTACTTC.

The chain combines TRBV5-1 with TRBJ2-1; 14 nucleotides line up with TRBD2. V trimming: 4 bases; J trimming: 7 bases; junction bases outside the gene matches: 4. CDR3 length: 15 amino acids. Germline V gene lookup returns CDR1 SGHRS and CDR2 YFSETQ. CDR3 sequence: CASSQRTSGGNEQFF. CDR3 bases: TGCGCCAGCAGCCAACGGACTAGCGGGGGGAATGAGCAGTTCTTC.